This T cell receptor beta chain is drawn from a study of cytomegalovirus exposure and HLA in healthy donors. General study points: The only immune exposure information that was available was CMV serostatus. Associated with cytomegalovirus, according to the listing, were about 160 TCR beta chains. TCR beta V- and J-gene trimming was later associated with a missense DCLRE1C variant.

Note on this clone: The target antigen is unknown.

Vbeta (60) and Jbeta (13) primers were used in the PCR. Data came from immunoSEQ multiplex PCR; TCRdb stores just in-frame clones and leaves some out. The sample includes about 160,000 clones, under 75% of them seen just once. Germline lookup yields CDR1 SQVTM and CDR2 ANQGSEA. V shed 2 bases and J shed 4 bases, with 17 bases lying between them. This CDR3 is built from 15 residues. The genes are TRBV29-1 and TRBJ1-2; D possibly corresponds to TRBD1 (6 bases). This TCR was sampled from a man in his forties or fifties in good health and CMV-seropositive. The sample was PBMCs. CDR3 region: CSVESPGALGYGYTF. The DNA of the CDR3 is TGCAGCGTTGAAAGTCCAGGGGCGTTGGGCTATGGCTACACCTTC.